The 31 T cell receptor beta chains in this list originate from one sample, sequenced in a study of beta chain features in type 1 diabetes. The study, taken as a whole, reports: There was a moderate but significant shortening of TCRB CDR3s in all four CD4+ subsets of Type 1 diabetes patients.

The isolated RNA, all of it, was reverse transcribed, so expressed TCRB transcripts were what got sequenced. Sequenced by immunoSEQ multiplex PCR; TCRdb stores in-frame clones only, minus some. The sample has hundreds of thousands of clones, around 15% seen once. No cognate antigen is known for these TCRs. Sequenced material: naive CD4+ T cells from blood. The receptors stem from a man aged 18 to 35 with type 1 diabetes.

This chain links TRBV19 with TRBJ2-7; no definite D call. V lost 6 bases and J lost 6, with 15 bases in between. Germline V gene lookup returns CDR1 LNHDA and CDR2 SQIVND (reference sequence). This CDR3 is 13 amino acids long. CDR3 sequence: CASRRKGFGEQYF. For the CDR3, the DNA is TGTGCCAGTAGGAGGAAAGGGTTCGGCGAGCAGTACTTC.

In this sample, this clone turned up a few times. The chain uses TRBV15 and TRBJ1-4, with a weak D call TRBD1 (6 bases). The CDR3 runs 13 residues. From germline, CDR1 is LNHNV and CDR2 YYDKDF (reference sequence). The V end lost 0 bases, the J end lost 10 bases, and 9 bases lay between the germline ends. CDR3 nucleotide sequence: TGTGCCACCAGCAGAGACAGGGGCGGAAAACTGTTTTTT. It translates to CATSRDRGGKLFF.

The chain recombines TRBV5-4 with TRBJ1-1, with D perhaps matching TRBD1 (5 bases). CDR3 size: 13 residues. V was clipped by 0 bases and J by 7 bases, with 10 bases between them. From germline, CDR1 is SGHNT and CDR2 YYREEE (reference sequence). CDR3 nucleotides: TGTGCCAGCAGCTTGGCCAGGGCCAATGAAGCTTTCTTT. Translated: CASSLARANEAFF.

This clone came up a few times. This sequence joins TRBV25-1 and TRBJ2-7, with a weak D call TRBD1 (5 bases). V lost 8 bases, J lost 2 bases, and 10 bases lay in between. Germline V gives CDR1 MGHDK, CDR2 SYGVNS. CDR3 size: 12 residues. The CDR3 DNA follows: TGTGCCAGCTGTCAGGGCACCTACGAGCAGTACTTC. This encodes CASCQGTYEQYF.

Here the CDR3 DNA reads TGTGCCAGCAGCTTAACGTATGGGGACTCTGGGGCCAACGTCCTGACTTTC. As protein: CASSLTYGDSGANVLTF. The rearrangement joins TRBV7-3 to TRBJ2-6; no reliable D call. V was cut by 0 bases and J by 0 bases, with 9 bases left in between. The CDR3 consists of 17 residues. From germline, CDR1 is SGHTA and CDR2 FQGTGA. Looking up the rest from reference TRBV7-3 and TRBJ2-6 gives the full variable domain: GAGVSQTPSNKVTEKGKYVELRCDPISGHTALYWYRQSLGQGPEFLIYFQGTGAADDSGLPNDRFFAVRPEGSVSTLKIQRTERGDSAVYLCASSLTYGDSGANVLTFGAGSRLTVL.

In its sample, this clone was seen a few times. This rearrangement joins TRBV6-5 to TRBJ2-7; D is undetermined. The germline gives CDR1 MNHEY, CDR2 SVGAGI. The germline V and J ends were trimmed by 8 bases and 0 bases, with 14 bases remaining between them. This CDR3 is built from 14 residues. The CDR3 coding sequence is TGTGCCAGCTCTCCGTCAGTCGCCTCCTACGAGCAGTACTTC. Its translation is CASSPSVASYEQYF.

The V gene is TRBV5-6, the J gene TRBJ1-6, with TRBD1 identical over 8 bases. CDR1 is SGHDT and CDR2 is YYEEEE in the germline V gene. The CDR3 runs 16 residues. V dropped 4 bases and J dropped 5; count of bases not matched to a gene: 8. The chain's CDR3 is CASSLGQGRDNSPLHF. The CDR3, as DNA: TGTGCCAGCAGCCTCGGACAGGGAAGGGATAATTCACCCCTCCACTTT. The whole variable domain, filled in from reference TRBV5-6 and TRBJ1-6, reads DAGVTQSPTHLIKTRGQQVTLRCSPKSGHDTVSWYQQALGQGPQFIFQYYEEEERQRGNFPDRFSGHQFPNYSSELNVNALLLGDSALYLCASSLGQGRDNSPLHFGNGTRLTVT.

This chain uses TRBV9 with TRBJ1-5; D is unresolved. Trimming took off 0 bases at V and 4 bases at J, with 5 bases between the two ends. Germline lookup yields CDR1 SGDLS and CDR2 YYNGEE. The CDR3 sequence is 13 residues long. DNA for the CDR3: TGTGCCAGCAGCGTAGATCTTAATCAGCCCCAGCATTTT. Protein: CASSVDLNQPQHF. Looking up the rest from reference TRBV9 and TRBJ1-5 gives the full variable domain: DSGVTQTPKHLITATGQRVTLRCSPRSGDLSVYWYQQSLDQGLQFLIQYYNGEERAKGNILERFSAQQFPDLHSELNLSSLELGDSALYFCASSVDLNQPQHFGDGTRLSIL.

The chain is built from TRBV5-1 and TRBJ1-2; a possible D gene is TRBD1 (5 bases). The CDR3 consists of 17 residues. V was shortened by 4 bases and J by 0 bases, with 19 bases between the two germline ends. From germline, CDR1 is SGHRS and CDR2 YFSETQ. CDR3 in DNA: TGCGCCAGCAGCAGAGGTGGGGCAACCGAAACTAACTATGGCTACACCTTC. It specifies CASSRGGATETNYGYTF.

This clone occurred a few times. Additional DNA sequences in this sample encode the identical CDR3. The CDR3 coding sequence is TGTGCCTGGAGTGGCGGGGTGAACACCGGGGAGCTGTTTTTT. Encoded protein: CAWSGGVNTGELFF. V is TRBV30 and J is TRBJ2-2; maybe TRBD2 (6 bases). The germline V gene encodes CDR1 GTSNPN and CDR2 SVGIG (reference sequence). This CDR3 spans 14 amino acids. Trimming shortened V by 1 base and J by 1 base, and 7 bases separated the two germline ends.

The table lists this clone with a few counts. The genes are TRBV6-5 and TRBJ2-3, with D perhaps matching TRBD1 (5 bases). The CDR3 contains 16 residues. The V gene lost 0 bases and the J gene lost 3 bases, with 13 bases spanning the gap. Germline V gives CDR1 MNHEY, CDR2 SVGAGI. CDR3 region: CASSYSKLPGTDTQYF. The CDR3, as DNA: TGTGCCAGCAGTTACTCGAAATTGCCAGGGACAGATACGCAGTATTTT.

The rearrangement uses TRBV6-5 and TRBJ1-1; 9 nucleotides match TRBD1. Per the germline V gene, CDR1 is MNHEY and CDR2 is SVGAGI. With 7 bases clipped from V and 4 bases from J, the junction kept 7 bases outside the gene matches. The CDR3 covers 14 residues. The CDR3 coding sequence is TGTGCCAGCACCCAGGGACAGGGTCCCACTGAAGCTTTCTTT. Amino acids: CASTQGQGPTEAFF.

This clone came up a few times. DNA for the CDR3: TGTGCCAGCAGTTACCGGGCGGGCACTGAAGCTTTCTTT. Residues: CASSYRAGTEAFF. The chain is built from TRBV7-9 and TRBJ1-1; no definite D call. In germline, CDR1 is SEHNR, CDR2 FQNEAQ (reference sequence). The CDR3 runs to 13 residues. The V end lost 6 bases, the J end lost 4 bases, and 12 bases lay between the germline ends.

This clone has only a few counts. This rearrangement joins TRBV10-3 to TRBJ2-5; D unclear. V lost 2 bases, J lost 5 bases, and 12 bases lay in between. Per the germline V gene, CDR1 is ENHRY and CDR2 is SYGVKD. This CDR3 is 14 amino acids long. In DNA form, the CDR3 reads TGTGCCATCAGTGAGATGGCAGGTCGCGAGACCCAGTACTTC. As protein: CAISEMAGRETQYF.

The chain couples TRBV14 to TRBJ2-5, with unresolved D. V gave up 4 bases and J gave up 6 bases, with 12 bases separating them. The CDR3 spans 13 residues. Germline V gene sequence: CDR1 SGHDN, CDR2 FVKESK. The CDR3 protein is CASSLAGAKTQYF. The CDR3 DNA reads TGTGCCAGCAGCCTTGCCGGAGCGAAGACCCAGTACTTC.

This chain links TRBV6-1 with TRBJ2-3; unclear D gene. The CDR3 sequence is 13 residues long. Trimming cost V 2 bases and J 4 bases, with 7 bases left between them. Per the germline V gene, CDR1 is MNHNS and CDR2 is SASEGT. This CDR3 reads CASSESRPDTQYF. The DNA for the CDR3 is TGTGCCAGCAGTGAATCCCGACCAGATACGCAGTATTTT.

The chain uses TRBV29-1 and TRBJ2-7; tentatively, D is TRBD1 or TRBD2 (6 bases each). V was clipped by 7 bases and J by 11 bases, with 21 bases between them. The CDR3 contains 12 residues. Germline-derived CDR1 and CDR2 are SQVTM and ANQGSEA. Here the CDR3 reads CSGGALDGKKYF. In DNA, the CDR3 is TGCAGCGGGGGGGCGTTGGACGGGAAGAAGTACTTC.

The V and J genes are TRBV14 and TRBJ1-2; TRBD1 might be the D (6 bases). V lost 1 base and J lost 6, with 9 bases in between. The CDR3 length is 13 residues. Germline CDR1 is SGHDN and CDR2 is FVKESK. The CDR3 sequence is CASSQAGEDGYTF. CDR3 DNA: TGTGCCAGCAGCCAAGCAGGGGAGGATGGCTACACCTTC.

This clone was recorded a few times. The chain carries TRBV30 and TRBJ1-2; the D gene is possibly TRBD1 (6 bases). The germline V gene has CDR1 GTSNPN and CDR2 SVGIG (reference sequence). This CDR3 is built from 13 residues. Trimming cost V 1 base and J 5 bases, with 11 bases left between them. CDR3 sequence: CAWSGDRTYGYTF. DNA of the CDR3: TGTGCCTGGAGTGGAGACAGGACTTATGGCTACACCTTC.

This chain joins TRBV12-5 and TRBJ2-1; 9 nucleotides align to TRBD2. The CDR3 spans 13 residues. The V gene end was trimmed by 3 bases and the J gene end by 6 bases; junction bases not matched to a gene: 0. Germline CDR1 and CDR2: LGHNT and FRNRAP. The CDR3 coding sequence is TGTGCTAGTGGTTTAGCGGGAGGCAATGAGCAGTTCTTC. Residues: CASGLAGGNEQFF. Variable domain in full (rest from reference TRBV12-5 and TRBJ2-1): DARVTQTPRHKVTEMGQEVTMRCQPILGHNTVFWYRQTMMQGLELLAYFRNRAPLDDSGMPKDRFSAEMPDATLATLKIQPSEPRDSAVYFCASGLAGGNEQFFGPGTRLTVL.

The rearrangement joins TRBV7-2 to TRBJ2-1, with D uncertain. CDR1 and CDR2 (germline): SGHTA, FQGNSA. With 5 bases removed from V and 2 bases from J, the gap between germline ends came to 4 bases. This CDR3 has 12 amino acids. In DNA form, the CDR3 reads TGTGCCAGCAGCGATGCCTACAATGAGCAGTTCTTC. Amino acids: CASSDAYNEQFF.

This clone has a handful of counts. The gene calls are TRBV6-5 and TRBJ2-7; possible D gene TRBD1, 6 bases. Trimming left V 10 bases short and J 6 bases short, with 16 bases between. Per the germline V gene, CDR1 is MNHEY and CDR2 is SVGAGI. The CDR3 is 12 amino acids. The CDR3 reads CATHEQGREQYF. CDR3 nucleotide sequence: TGTGCCACCCATGAGCAGGGGCGCGAGCAGTACTTC.

V gene TRBV7-9 combines with J gene TRBJ2-1; D call uncertain. Germline V gene lookup returns CDR1 SEHNR and CDR2 FQNEAQ (reference sequence). This CDR3 contains 11 residues. The germline V and J ends were trimmed by 7 bases and 8 bases, with 9 bases remaining between them. The CDR3 loop is CASTRADEQFF. In DNA, the CDR3 is TGTGCCAGCACCCGGGCAGATGAGCAGTTCTTC.

This clone was counted between two and nine times. The CDR3 spells CASSEEISTGGTQYF. The CDR3 nucleotides are TGTGCCAGCAGTGAAGAAATTTCGACAGGGGGGACCCAGTACTTC. This chain uses TRBV2 with TRBJ2-5; 9 bases are a match to TRBD1. The ends lost 1 base at V and 7 bases at J; junction bases unmatched: 7. CDR3 size: 15 residues. CDR1 is SNHLY and CDR2 is FYNNEI in the germline V gene. The whole variable domain, filled in from reference TRBV2 and TRBJ2-5, reads EPEVTQTPSHQVTQMGQEVILRCVPISNHLYFYWYRQILGQKVEFLVSFYNNEISEKSEIFDDQFSVERPDGSNFTLKIRSTKLEDSAMYFCASSEEISTGGTQYFGPGTRLLVL.

In this sample, this clone turned up a few times. V usage is TRBV30 and J usage is TRBJ2-1; 9 nucleotides match TRBD2. Germline loops: CDR1 GTSNPN, CDR2 SVGIG (reference sequence). Trimming removed 4 bases from V and 4 bases from J; junction bases left unmatched: 8. The CDR3 is made up of 15 amino acids. In nucleotides, the CDR3 is TGTGCCTGGACGTTAGCGGGGGCCAGATACAATGAGCAGTTCTTC. This sequence encodes CAWTLAGARYNEQFF.

This clone was seen a handful of times. The chain combines TRBV7-9 with TRBJ2-7; TRBD1 matches 8 bases. The germline V gene encodes CDR1 SEHNR and CDR2 FQNEAQ (reference sequence). This CDR3 region has 15 residues. V dropped 6 bases and J dropped 0; count of bases not matched to a gene: 7. CDR3 coding DNA: TGTGCCAGCAGATCCACAGGGGGAGTCTCCTACGAGCAGTACTTC. Its protein is CASRSTGGVSYEQYF.

Many counts were recorded for this clone. The chain joins TRBV14 to TRBJ2-6, with D hard to call. The CDR3 runs to 15 residues. V gave up 0 bases and J gave up 2 bases, with 5 bases separating them. From germline, CDR1 is SGHDN and CDR2 FVKESK. The CDR3 loop reads CASSQDSAGANVLTF. The CDR3, as DNA: TGTGCCAGCAGCCAAGACAGTGCTGGGGCCAACGTCCTGACTTTC. The whole variable domain, filled in from reference TRBV14 and TRBJ2-6, reads EAGVTQFPSHSVIEKGQTVTLRCDPISGHDNLYWYRRVMGKEIKFLLHFVKESKQDESGMPNNRFLAERTGGTYSTLKVQPAELEDSGVYFCASSQDSAGANVLTFGAGSRLTVL.

This clone was seen more than once but under ten times. The chain joins TRBV7-2 to TRBJ2-7; perhaps D is TRBD1 or TRBD2 (5 bases each). Germline V gene lookup returns CDR1 SGHTA and CDR2 FQGNSA. V was trimmed by 6 bases and J by 5 bases, leaving 11 bases between them. The CDR3 length is 12 residues. The CDR3 DNA is TGTGCCAGCAGGAGGGGAGATCACGAGCAGTACTTC. Translation: CASRRGDHEQYF. Full variable domain (remainder filled in from reference TRBV7-2 and TRBJ2-7): GAGVSQSPSNKVTEKGKDVELRCDPISGHTALYWYRQSLGQGLEFLIYFQGNSAPDKSGLPSDRFSAERTGGSVSTLTIQRTQQEDSAVYLCASRRGDHEQYFGPGTRLTVT.

This clone appeared a few times. The chain is built from TRBV6-1 and TRBJ2-5; 7 bases line up with TRBD1. This CDR3 has 14 amino acids. V lost 7 bases and J lost 4; bases outside the gene matches: 9. Germline lookup yields CDR1 MNHNS and CDR2 SASEGT. Here the CDR3 reads CASIRGTEGETQYF. The CDR3 coding sequence is TGTGCCAGCATCCGAGGGACAGAGGGAGAGACCCAGTACTTC.

The chain joins TRBV7-9 to TRBJ2-2; D gene uncertain. This CDR3 is 12 amino acids long. In germline, CDR1 is SEHNR, CDR2 FQNEAQ (reference sequence). The V and J ends lost 4 bases and 6 bases respectively, with 6 bases between them. Here the CDR3 DNA reads TGTGCCAGCAGCTCCCTCCCCGGGGAGCTGTTTTTT. Encoded protein: CASSSLPGELFF.

This clone came up a few times. V is TRBV9 and J is TRBJ2-5; no definite D call. Germline V gives CDR1 SGDLS, CDR2 YYNGEE. The germline V and J ends were trimmed by 3 bases and 5 bases, with 14 bases remaining between them. The CDR3 is 14 residues long. The CDR3 is CASSARTAGETQYF. The CDR3 nucleotides read TGTGCCAGCAGCGCCCGGACGGCCGGGGAGACCCAGTACTTC.